This T cell receptor (beta chain) is from a study of blood T cell repertoires in COVID-19 (dated by TCRdb to the early 2020s). Notes on the research overall: Samples from collaborators originated in the United States, Italy and Spain and spanned both the acute and convalescent phases of COVID-19. Where available, HLA class I and class II types were obtained from metadata supplied by the sample provider rather than from assay-based typing. The repertoires were released in a freely available public database meant as a resource for research on the immune response to SARS-CoV-2. The samples were drawn from the first 160 participants of the ongoing ImmuneRACE study and from some 1,300 subjects provided by 6 global collaborators. The material from the prospective study consisted of cDNA or gDNA derived from T cells, B-cell-depleted T cells, or PBMCs. Sample metadata almost always included a de-identified subject ID, COVID-19 status, age in years and sex. The dataset comprised deeply sampled blood TCRbeta repertoires from subjects exposed to, actively infected with, or recovered from COVID-19.

Study-wide conclusions, independent of this receptor: The quantity of clinical and demographic metadata differed by source and by participant and was supplied without curation.

The junction shows trimming of 0 bases on V and 6 bases on J, and the gene matches do not reach 3 bases of it. The CDR3 goes from the cysteine to the phenylalanine over 16 residues. This entry keeps only the CDR3 DNA: 48 bases, framed from base 1. CDR1 and CDR2 are drawn from the germline V gene: SGDLS, YYNGEE. The immunoSEQ Assay, a bias-controlled multiplex PCR, was used to amplify TCRbeta CDR3 regions from genomic DNA. The paper's data handling went like this. The number of nucleated cells in each sample was estimated from the amplification of reference gene primers within the assay. To quantify the absolute abundance of each unique TCRbeta CDR3 rearrangement, sequence reads were collapsed and filtered. For each sample, productive Simpson clonality was calculated by taking the square root of Simpson's diversity index across productive rearrangements. TCRdb provides this immuneACCESS table in a form limited to in-frame rearrangements. Some clones are lacking; in checked studies, under half of them reflect an unresolved V gene, and why the rest are absent is not known. V, J and clone size reflect that table, while D and trimming were determined from the DNA. The sample table lists around 250,000 clones, approximately 78% of them with a count of one. The ten largest clones add up to about 5% of the sample.

On this clone: Its antigen has not been determined. No base qualities exist here, and no much larger clone lies one base off it.

In the prospective study, participants were roughly 18 to 89 years old, resided in 25 or so geographic areas of the United States, and were enrolled through a virtual design. Cohort assignment in the prospective study relied on participant-reported clinical history from a screening survey and a study questionnaire. Exposed participants had been in contact with someone with a PCR-confirmed or clinician-diagnosed COVID-19 case within 2 weeks of study entry. Mobile phlebotomists in the prospective study collected whole blood, serum and a nasopharyngeal or oropharyngeal swab from every participant. Over a roughly 2-month period, participants in the prospective study had the option of providing additional blood draws and questionnaires. Prospective study blood samples were shipped either frozen or at room temperature before DNA extraction.

The specimen was PBMCs or T cells enriched from blood (not recorded which). The sequence derives from a man aged 35 to 55 who had been exposed to COVID-19. The chain joins TRBV9 to TRBJ2-1; TRBD2 fits 13 bases in the junction. The CDR3 region has the sequence CASSVGGTSGTNEQFF. The nucleotides read TGTGCCAGCAGCGTAGGGGGGACTAGCGGGACCAATGAGCAGTTCTTC.